The next 15 T cell receptor beta chains were all read from a single sample in a study of OX40 agonist ivuxolimab in advanced cancers. Generated by immunoSEQ multiplex PCR, the TCRdb table keeps only in-frame clones and is missing some. The sample includes approximately 50,000 clones, 80% to 85% of them seen just once. The material sequenced was CD4+ or CD8+ T cells sorted from blood, taken in a trial of the OX40 agonist ivuxolimab. The receptors stem from an adult with an advanced solid tumor such as melanoma, head and neck, liver or kidney cancer.

The chain couples TRBV18 to TRBJ2-6; D may be TRBD1 or TRBD2 (6 bases each). The CDR3 runs 18 residues. V lost 3 bases and J lost 4, with 19 bases in between. Germline lookup yields CDR1 KGHSH and CDR2 LQKENI. The CDR3 loop is CASSPRQDGGTGANVLTF. The CDR3 nucleotides read TGTGCCAGCTCACCTCGGCAGGACGGGGGCACAGGGGCCAACGTCCTGACTTTC.

This rearrangement joins TRBV19 to TRBJ2-1, with D tentatively TRBD1 or TRBD2 (7 bases each). Germline values: CDR1 LNHDA, CDR2 SQIVND (reference sequence). Trimming cost V 0 bases and J 9 bases, with 15 bases left between them. There are 15 residues in the CDR3. This CDR3 reads CASSIDSAGGVEQFF. In DNA, the CDR3 is TGTGCCAGTAGTATAGATAGCGCAGGGGGGGTTGAGCAGTTCTTC.

The V gene is TRBV7-9, the J gene TRBJ2-3; 10 bases match TRBD2. Per the germline V gene, CDR1 is SEHNR and CDR2 is FQNEAQ (reference sequence). This CDR3 spans 15 amino acids. With 8 bases clipped from V and 6 bases from J, the junction kept 11 bases outside the gene matches. The chain's CDR3 is CASGGEAGGLDTQYF. For the CDR3, the DNA is TGTGCCAGCGGAGGAGAAGCGGGAGGGTTGGATACGCAGTATTTT.

This chain connects TRBV5-1 to TRBJ2-7; D ambiguous. CDR1 and CDR2 from the germline V gene are SGHRS and YFSETQ. The CDR3 length is 12 residues. Trimming took 3 bases from V and 1 from J, leaving 5 bases between them. CDR3 DNA: TGCGCCAGCAGCTCCGAATCCTACGAGCAGTACTTC. Translated: CASSSESYEQYF.

J is TRBJ1-6 and V is TRBV6-6, with D unclear. Germline values: CDR1 MNHNY, CDR2 SVGAGI (reference sequence). This CDR3 has 11 residues. Trimming left V 6 bases short and J 6 bases short, with 3 bases between. This CDR3 reads CASSTNSPLHF. The CDR3 DNA is TGTGCCAGCAGCACTAATTCACCCCTCCACTTT.

This sequence joins TRBV9 and TRBJ2-5; D is undetermined. The CDR3 has 13 residues. The V end was cut by 0 bases, the J end by 2 bases, with 5 bases between. Germline CDR1 is SGDLS and CDR2 is YYNGEE. The CDR3 DNA is TGTGCCAGCAGCGTAGTTAAACAAGAGACCCAGTACTTC. Protein: CASSVVKQETQYF.

The V call is TRBV6-5, the J call TRBJ2-7; D not certain. Germline values: CDR1 MNHEY, CDR2 SVGAGI. V was shortened by 9 bases and J by 3 bases, with 15 bases between the two germline ends. The CDR3 extends over 13 amino acids. The CDR3 loop is CASRPVGLYEQYF. Written as DNA, the CDR3 is TGTGCCAGTCGTCCCGTCGGGCTCTACGAGCAGTACTTC.

This clone was recorded once. This chain uses TRBV6-4 with TRBJ2-3; D is unresolved. CDR1 and CDR2 (germline): MRHNA, SNTAGT. The CDR3 spans 12 residues. Trimming took 2 bases from V and 11 from J, leaving 11 bases between them. The CDR3 DNA reads as TGTGCCAGCAGTGACAGAAACGGCGGGCAGTATTTT. Translating gives CASSDRNGGQYF.

The chain combines TRBV5-1 with TRBJ1-2; 9 positions agree with TRBD1. The CDR3 runs to 16 residues. Germline CDR1 and CDR2: SGHRS and YFSETQ. V lost 4 bases, J lost 7 bases, and 14 bases stayed unmatched. DNA of the CDR3: TGCGCCAGCAGCCAAACCAGGACAGGGGATTCCAGTGGCTACACCTTC. This sequence encodes CASSQTRTGDSSGYTF. Combining the CDR3 with reference TRBV5-1 and TRBJ1-2 gives the whole variable domain KAGVTQTPRYLIKTRGQQVTLSCSPISGHRSVSWYQQTPGQGLQFLFEYFSETQRNKGNFPGRFSGRQFSNSRSEMNVSTLELGDSALYLCASSQTRTGDSSGYTFGSGTRLTVV.

The rearrangement joins TRBV30 to TRBJ1-5; D remains ambiguous. V lost 0 bases and J 6 bases, leaving 9 bases between the germline ends. The germline V gene has CDR1 GTSNPN and CDR2 SVGIG (reference sequence). The CDR3 spans 13 residues. CDR3 bases: TGTGCCTGGAGTGTAACGGCTGGTCAGCCCCAGCATTTT. Amino acids: CAWSVTAGQPQHF.

The chain recombines TRBV7-6 with TRBJ2-1, with a possible D match to TRBD2 (5 bases). CDR1 and CDR2 (germline): SGHVS, FNYEAQ. This CDR3 has 18 amino acids. Trimming removed 8 bases at V and 4 bases at J, with 27 bases between. The CDR3 protein is CASSPSRGTSQTYNEQFF. The CDR3 DNA reads TGTGCCAGCTCCCCGTCCCGGGGAACCTCCCAGACTTACAATGAGCAGTTCTTC.

This clone was detected once. V usage is TRBV5-6 and J usage is TRBJ2-5; D is possibly TRBD2 (6 bases). The CDR3 has 14 amino acids. V lost 4 bases to trimming and J lost 5 bases, with 15 bases between them. The germline gives CDR1 SGHDT, CDR2 YYEEEE. In nucleotides, the CDR3 is TGTGCCAGCAGCGTCACAGGAGGGCTGGAGACCCAGTACTTC. Protein: CASSVTGGLETQYF.

The chain has TRBV29-1 and TRBJ2-7; D is unresolved. Trimming stripped 7 bases from V and 5 bases from J, with 12 bases between. This CDR3 is 11 amino acids long. From germline, CDR1 is SQVTM and CDR2 ANQGSEA. CDR3 in DNA: TGCAGCGCTCACGGCGGCAACGAGCAGTACTTC. Protein product: CSAHGGNEQYF.

The chain is built from TRBV10-3 and TRBJ2-7; D may be TRBD1 (5 bases). Trimming removed 6 bases at V and 6 bases at J, with 12 bases between. Germline V CDR1 and CDR2: ENHRY, SYGVKD. CDR3 length: 12 amino acids. The CDR3 is CAIRGPTAEQYF. The CDR3 bases are TGTGCCATCAGGGGGCCAACGGCCGAGCAGTACTTC.

This sequence joins TRBV18 and TRBJ2-2; 8 bases match TRBD1. The CDR3 is 14 amino acids. Germline values: CDR1 KGHSH, CDR2 LQKENI. The V gene end was trimmed by 5 bases and the J gene end by 5 bases; junction bases not matched to a gene: 4. CDR3 sequence (DNA): TGTGCCAGCTCAAGGACAGGGTGGACCGGGGAGCTGTTTTTT. It is translated as CASSRTGWTGELFF.